The 23 T cell receptor beta chains below come from one sample, sequenced in a study of radiation and T cells in renal cell carcinoma (dated by TCRdb to about 2020). The time point tag for this specimen amounts to: baseline pretreatment blood. Taken with the paper, the label for treatment or condition translates to: 15 Gy SBRT to primary tumor, nephrectomy 4 weeks later. Library generation was performed with the immunoSEQ multiplex PCR assay. TCRdb took this table from immuneACCESS and kept in-frame rearrangements with V and J called. Such tables lack part of the clones; where checked against another copy, unresolved V genes explain under half of the gap, and the rest is unexplained. The sample table lists about 22,000 clones, approximately 80% of them with a count of one. Together, the top ten hold around 40% of the sample. This specimen was blood, taken from a patient whose treatment included radiotherapy and nephrectomy. All receptors come from a man aged 55 to 70 with renal cell carcinoma.

The genes are TRBV9 and TRBJ2-7; maybe TRBD2 (6 bases). Germline V CDR1 and CDR2: SGDLS, YYNGEE. The CDR3 extends over 13 amino acids. V was shortened by 4 bases and J by 6 bases, with 14 bases between the two germline ends. The CDR3 spells CASSRRDSREQYF. The CDR3, as DNA: TGTGCCAGCAGCCGCCGGGACTCACGCGAGCAGTACTTC.

J is TRBJ2-1 and V is TRBV5-1, with D possibly matching TRBD1 (6 bases). The CDR3 covers 13 residues. Trimming pared 3 bases from V and 4 bases from J, leaving 8 bases between. The germline gives CDR1 SGHRS, CDR2 YFSETQ. The CDR3 nucleotides are TGCGCCAGCAGCTCGGACAGTTACAATGAGCAGTTCTTC. It codes for CASSSDSYNEQFF.

The chain recombines TRBV23-1 with TRBJ2-7; D remains unclear. TRBV23-1 is assigned to the ORF class and has an uncertain function. The CDR3 loop spans 12 amino acids. Trimming cost V 6 bases and J 3 bases, with 9 bases left between them. The CDR3 region is CASSPIYYEQYF. The CDR3 nucleotides read TGCGCCAGCAGCCCCATATACTACGAGCAGTACTTC.

The chain has TRBV9 and TRBJ1-1, with D maybe TRBD1 (5 bases). Trimming pared 0 bases from V and 2 bases from J, leaving 8 bases between. Germline V gene sequence: CDR1 SGDLS, CDR2 YYNGEE. The CDR3 runs to 14 residues. The CDR3 bases are TGTGCCAGCAGCGTAGGGGGCTCAAACACTGAAGCTTTCTTT. This translates into CASSVGGSNTEAFF.

In its sample, this clone was seen once. The CDR3 protein is CASSSGTLSTDTQYF. Here the CDR3 DNA reads TGTGCCAGCAGTTCGGGGACTCTTAGCACAGATACGCAGTATTTT. This chain joins TRBV6-5 and TRBJ2-3, with D possibly matching TRBD2 (6 bases). V lost 4 bases and J lost 0, with 11 bases in between. The CDR3 has 15 residues. Germline V lookup: CDR1 MNHEY, CDR2 SVGAGI.

This clone has only a few counts. The chain combines TRBV6-5 with TRBJ1-5; no clear D gene. Looked up from germline, CDR1 is MNHEY and CDR2 is SVGAGI. The CDR3 covers 15 residues. Trimming removed 4 bases at V and 4 bases at J, with 14 bases between. CDR3 sequence reads: CASSLSQLTNQPQHF. In DNA, the CDR3 is TGTGCCAGCAGTTTGAGTCAGTTAACTAATCAGCCCCAGCATTTT.

The chain is built from TRBV5-5 and TRBJ1-2; D not certain. Germline V gene sequence: CDR1 SGHKS, CDR2 YYEKEE (reference sequence). This CDR3 region has 14 residues. Trimming pared 4 bases from V and 0 bases from J, leaving 10 bases between. The CDR3 here is CASSPEGANYGYTF. The CDR3 DNA is TGTGCCAGCAGCCCCGAGGGAGCTAACTATGGCTACACCTTC. Full variable domain (rest looked up from reference TRBV5-5 and TRBJ1-2): DAGVTQSPTHLIKTRGQQVTLRCSPISGHKSVSWYQQVLGQGPQFIFQYYEKEERGRGNFPDRFSARQFPNYSSELNVNALLLGDSALYLCASSPEGANYGYTFGSGTRLTVV.

The rearrangement uses TRBV12-5 and TRBJ2-1, with TRBD1 matching over 9 bases. Losses at the gene ends were 6 bases for V and 6 bases for J; bases not matched to a gene: 6. CDR3 length equals 14 residues. Germline-derived CDR1 and CDR2 are LGHNT and FRNRAP. The CDR3 DNA follows: TGTGCTAGTGGCCCGGGACAGGGAGTCAATGAGCAGTTCTTC. This translates into CASGPGQGVNEQFF.

The rearrangement joins TRBV15 to TRBJ2-2; D gene uncertain. The CDR3 is 13 residues long. V lost 0 bases and J lost 6, with 5 bases in between. From germline, CDR1 is LNHNV and CDR2 YYDKDF (reference sequence). The CDR3 spells CATSRDGPGELFF. The CDR3 region has the DNA TGTGCCACCAGCAGAGATGGGCCCGGGGAGCTGTTTTTT.

CDR3: CASSLDRAPSGTEAFF. The CDR3 region has the DNA TGTGCCAGCAGCTTAGACCGGGCCCCCTCGGGCACTGAAGCTTTCTTT. This rearrangement joins TRBV7-8 to TRBJ1-1; D is undetermined. V was shortened by 1 base and J by 4 bases, with 16 bases between the two germline ends. Germline V gene sequence: CDR1 SGHVS, CDR2 FQNEAQ. The CDR3 extends over 16 amino acids.

The CDR3: CASLGTVGSQHF. The CDR3 bases are TGCGCCAGCCTTGGGACAGTCGGTAGCCAGCATTTT. This chain joins TRBV10-2 and TRBJ1-5; TRBD1 aligns across 7 bases. The CDR3 runs to 12 residues. Germline CDR1 reads WSHSY; CDR2 reads SAAADI. The trim removed 8 bases at V and 12 bases at J, leaving 10 bases unmatched.

The chain carries TRBV7-6 and TRBJ1-4, with D hard to call. CDR1 is SGHVS, CDR2 FNYEAQ, per germline. The V and J ends lost 0 bases and 6 bases respectively, with 11 bases between them. The CDR3 is 15 residues long. CDR3 bases: TGTGCCAGCAGCTTAGCGGTGTCAGAAGATGAAAAACTGTTTTTT. Encoded protein: CASSLAVSEDEKLFF.

The chain uses TRBV13 and TRBJ2-3, with 16 bases fitting TRBD2. Germline V gene lookup returns CDR1 PRHDT and CDR2 FYEKMQ (reference sequence). V lost 5 bases to trimming and J lost 4 bases; unmatched junction nucleotides: 3. The CDR3 has 16 residues. The CDR3 reads CASSAGTSGRADTQYF. CDR3 in DNA: TGTGCCAGCAGCGCCGGGACTAGCGGGAGGGCAGATACGCAGTATTTT.

CDR3 residues: CASSEGGAKNIQYF. The CDR3 coding sequence is TGTGCCAGCAGTGAGGGGGGAGCCAAAAACATTCAGTACTTC. This chain links TRBV6-1 with TRBJ2-4; D might be TRBD2 (6 bases). Germline assignment: CDR1 MNHNS and CDR2 SASEGT. The CDR3 sequence is 14 residues long. The ends were cut back, 3 bases at V and 0 bases at J, with 6 bases in the middle.

This clone was detected only a few times. The DNA of the CDR3 is TGTGCCAGCAGCCAAGAGGCGGGAAAGGGTGAGCAGTTCTTC. It yields the protein CASSQEAGKGEQFF. The J gene is TRBJ2-1, the V gene TRBV14; tentative D call: TRBD2 (6 bases). V lost 0 bases to trimming and J lost 9 bases, with 12 bases between them. CDR1 SGHDN and CDR2 FVKESK come from the germline V gene. CDR3 length: 14 residues.

Concerning this clone itself: This clone may be a read error of a much larger clone one base away. J is TRBJ1-1 and V is TRBV9; a possible D gene is TRBD1 (6 bases). Germline CDR1 is SGDLS and CDR2 is YYNGEE. The CDR3 extends over 13 amino acids. Trimming took 4 bases from V and 2 from J, leaving 9 bases between them. The CDR3 reads CASSLDSNTEAFF. The CDR3 coding sequence is TGTGCCAGCAGCTTGGACAGTAACACTGAAGCTTTCTTT. The full variable domain, its missing parts supplied by reference TRBV9 and TRBJ1-1, is DSGVTQTPKHLITATGQRVTLRCSPRSGDLSVYWYQQSLDQGLQFLIQYYNGEERAKGNILERFSAQQFPDLHSELNLSSLELGDSALYFCASSLDSNTEAFFGQGTRLTVV.

This chain links TRBV21-1 with TRBJ1-5. TRBV21-1 has pseudogene status. The CDR3 loop spans 14 amino acids. The CDR3 coding sequence is TGCGGGCGTTTTTTAGGGTATAGCAATCAGCCCCAGCATTTT. Protein: CGRFLGYSNQPQHF.

V usage is TRBV5-1 and J usage is TRBJ2-7, with 8 bases fitting TRBD2. This CDR3 has 14 residues. Germline CDR1 SGHRS, CDR2 YFSETQ. The ends lost 2 bases at V and 2 bases at J; junction bases unmatched: 3. The CDR3 loop reads CASSFTGGPYEQYF. CDR3 nucleotide sequence: TGCGCCAGCAGCTTCACGGGAGGGCCCTACGAGCAGTACTTC. The variable domain in full, with the rest retrieved from reference TRBV5-1 and TRBJ2-7, is KAGVTQTPRYLIKTRGQQVTLSCSPISGHRSVSWYQQTPGQGLQFLFEYFSETQRNKGNFPGRFSGRQFSNSRSEMNVSTLELGDSALYLCASSFTGGPYEQYFGPGTRLTVT.

This clone has a single count. The chain employs TRBV9 and TRBJ1-5; D is unresolved. V lost 2 bases, J lost 3 bases, and 9 bases lay in between. Per germline, CDR1 SGDLS and CDR2 YYNGEE. The CDR3 extends over 14 amino acids. The DNA of the CDR3 is TGTGCCAGCAGCGTTGGCCCTAACAATCAGCCCCAGCATTTT. Its protein product is CASSVGPNNQPQHF.

This clone appeared once. The rearrangement uses TRBV7-6 and TRBJ1-4, with D unresolved. Germline loops: CDR1 SGHVS, CDR2 FNYEAQ. Between the trimmed V and J ends, which lost 2 bases and 12 bases, there was a span of 13 bases. The CDR3 length is 13 residues. CDR3 loop: CASSLKVLGQLFF. The CDR3, as DNA: TGTGCCAGCAGCTTAAAGGTGTTGGGTCAACTGTTTTTT.

The chain employs TRBV7-2 and TRBJ2-5; tentative D call: TRBD1 (5 bases). The DNA end lines up better with TRBJ2-7; the J call may be wrong. Germline V gene data show CDR1 as SGHTA and CDR2 as FQGNSA. This CDR3 has 16 amino acids. The CDR3: CASSLHAGRNPGEQYF. The CDR3 DNA follows: TGTGCCAGCAGCCTCCATGCAGGGCGCAATCCCGGCGAGCAGTACTTC.

The chain couples TRBV27 to TRBJ1-6; maybe TRBD1 (6 bases). Trimming took off 3 bases at V and 7 bases at J, with 10 bases between the two ends. The CDR3 loop spans 14 amino acids. In germline, CDR1 is MNHEY, CDR2 SMNVEV (reference sequence). The CDR3 sequence is CASSFRGANSPLHF. In DNA, the CDR3 is TGTGCCAGCAGTTTCAGGGGCGCAAATTCACCCCTCCACTTT.

The gene calls are TRBV19 and TRBJ2-3; D is possibly TRBD1 (5 bases). V was shortened by 4 bases and J by 2 bases, with 19 bases between the two germline ends. The CDR3 loop spans 17 amino acids. The germline V gene encodes CDR1 LNHDA and CDR2 SQIVND (reference sequence). The CDR3 nucleotides read TGTGCCAGTAGTACCGCAGGGCTCCGCCCTCCCACAGATACGCAGTATTTT. Translated: CASSTAGLRPPTDTQYF.